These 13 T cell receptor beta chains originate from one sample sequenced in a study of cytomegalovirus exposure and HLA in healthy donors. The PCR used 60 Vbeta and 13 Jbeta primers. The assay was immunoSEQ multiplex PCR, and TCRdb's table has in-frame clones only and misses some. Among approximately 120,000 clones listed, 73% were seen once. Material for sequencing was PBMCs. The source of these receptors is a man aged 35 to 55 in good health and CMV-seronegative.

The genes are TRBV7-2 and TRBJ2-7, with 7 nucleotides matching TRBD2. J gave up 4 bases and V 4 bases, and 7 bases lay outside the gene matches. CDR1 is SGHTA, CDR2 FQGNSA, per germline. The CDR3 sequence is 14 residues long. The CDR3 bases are TGTGCCAGCAGCTCATACCGGGGGGAATACGAGCAGTACTTC. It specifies CASSSYRGEYEQYF. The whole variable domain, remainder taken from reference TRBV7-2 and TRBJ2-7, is GAGVSQSPSNKVTEKGKDVELRCDPISGHTALYWYRQSLGQGLEFLIYFQGNSAPDKSGLPSDRFSAERTGGSVSTLTIQRTQQEDSAVYLCASSSYRGEYEQYFGPGTRLTVT.

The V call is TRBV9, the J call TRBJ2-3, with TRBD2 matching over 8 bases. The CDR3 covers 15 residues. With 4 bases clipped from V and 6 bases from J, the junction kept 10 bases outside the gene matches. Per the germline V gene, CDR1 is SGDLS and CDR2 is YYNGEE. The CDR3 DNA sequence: TGTGCCAGCAGCAATCTACGGGGGGGCGGGGATACGCAGTATTTT. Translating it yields CASSNLRGGGDTQYF.

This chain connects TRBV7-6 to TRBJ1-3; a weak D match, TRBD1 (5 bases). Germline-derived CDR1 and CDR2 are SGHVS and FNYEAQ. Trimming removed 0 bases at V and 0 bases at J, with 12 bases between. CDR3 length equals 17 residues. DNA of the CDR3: TGTGCCAGCAGCTTAGCCCTTGGGGGGAACTCTGGAAACACCATATATTTT. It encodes CASSLALGGNSGNTIYF.

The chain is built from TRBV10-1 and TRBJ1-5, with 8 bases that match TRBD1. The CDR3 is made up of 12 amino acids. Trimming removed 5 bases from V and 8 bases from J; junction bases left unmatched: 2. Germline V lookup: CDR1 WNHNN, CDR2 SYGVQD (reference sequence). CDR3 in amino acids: CASSMDREPQHF. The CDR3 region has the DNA TGCGCCAGCAGTATGGACAGGGAGCCCCAGCATTTT.

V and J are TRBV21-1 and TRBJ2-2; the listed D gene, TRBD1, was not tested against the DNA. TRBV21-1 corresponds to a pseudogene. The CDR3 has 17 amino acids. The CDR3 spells CASSSKDTLFNTGELFF. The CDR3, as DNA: TGTGCCAGCAGCAGTAAGGACACCCTCTTTAACACCGGGGAGCTGTTTTTT.

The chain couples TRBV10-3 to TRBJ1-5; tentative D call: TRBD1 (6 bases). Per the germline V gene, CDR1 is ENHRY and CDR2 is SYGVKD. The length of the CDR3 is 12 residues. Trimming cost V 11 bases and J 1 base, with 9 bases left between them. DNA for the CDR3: TGTGCCGGGGGACAAAGCAATCAGCCCCAGCATTTT. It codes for CAGGQSNQPQHF.

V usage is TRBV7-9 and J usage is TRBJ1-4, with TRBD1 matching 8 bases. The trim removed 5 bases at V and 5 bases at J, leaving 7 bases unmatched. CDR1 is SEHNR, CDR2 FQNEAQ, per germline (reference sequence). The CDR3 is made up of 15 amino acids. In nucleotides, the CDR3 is TGTGCCAGCAGCCTACCGACAGGGGCGAATGAAAAACTGTTTTTT. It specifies CASSLPTGANEKLFF.

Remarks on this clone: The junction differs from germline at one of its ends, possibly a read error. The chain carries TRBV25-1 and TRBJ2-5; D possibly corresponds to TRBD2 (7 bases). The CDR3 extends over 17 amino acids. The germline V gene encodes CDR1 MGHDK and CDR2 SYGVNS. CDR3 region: CASRDGGAGQVVETQYF. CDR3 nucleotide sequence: TGTGCCAGCCGTGATGGGGGGGCGGGGCAGGTGGTAGAGACCCAGTACTTC.

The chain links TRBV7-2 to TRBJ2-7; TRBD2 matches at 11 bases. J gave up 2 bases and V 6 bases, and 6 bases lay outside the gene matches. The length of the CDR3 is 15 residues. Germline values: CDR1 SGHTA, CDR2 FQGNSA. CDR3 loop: CASRLTSGGAYEQYF. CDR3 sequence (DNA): TGTGCCAGCAGGTTAACTAGCGGGGGCGCCTACGAGCAGTACTTC.

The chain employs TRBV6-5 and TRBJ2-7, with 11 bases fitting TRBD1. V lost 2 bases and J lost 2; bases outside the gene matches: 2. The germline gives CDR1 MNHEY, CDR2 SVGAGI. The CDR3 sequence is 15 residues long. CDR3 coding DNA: TGTGCCAGCAGTTACCGGGGACAGGGGGCCTACGAGCAGTACTTC. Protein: CASSYRGQGAYEQYF.

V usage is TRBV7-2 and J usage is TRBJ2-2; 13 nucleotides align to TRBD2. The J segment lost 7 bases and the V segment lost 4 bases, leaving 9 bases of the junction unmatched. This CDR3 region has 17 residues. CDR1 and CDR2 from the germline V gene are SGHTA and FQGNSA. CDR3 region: CASSSGLAGLLGGELFF. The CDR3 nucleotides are TGTGCCAGCAGCTCGGGACTAGCGGGACTCCTAGGCGGGGAGCTGTTTTTT. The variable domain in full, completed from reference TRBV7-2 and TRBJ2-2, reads GAGVSQSPSNKVTEKGKDVELRCDPISGHTALYWYRQSLGQGLEFLIYFQGNSAPDKSGLPSDRFSAERTGGSVSTLTIQRTQQEDSAVYLCASSSGLAGLLGGELFFGEGSRLTVL.

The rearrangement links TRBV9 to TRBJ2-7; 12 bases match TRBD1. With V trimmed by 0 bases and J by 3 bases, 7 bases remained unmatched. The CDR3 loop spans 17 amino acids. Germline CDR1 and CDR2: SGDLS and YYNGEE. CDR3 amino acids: CASSVADGTGGNYEQYF. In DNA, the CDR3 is TGTGCCAGCAGCGTAGCTGACGGGACAGGGGGCAACTACGAGCAGTACTTC.

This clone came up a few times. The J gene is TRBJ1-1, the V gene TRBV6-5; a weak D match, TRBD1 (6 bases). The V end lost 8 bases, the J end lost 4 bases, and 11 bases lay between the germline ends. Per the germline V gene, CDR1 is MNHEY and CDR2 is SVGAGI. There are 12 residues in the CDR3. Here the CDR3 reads CASSIQGTEAFF. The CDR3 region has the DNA TGTGCCAGCTCCATACAGGGCACTGAAGCTTTCTTT.